The 25 T cell receptor beta chains below were found in one sample sequenced in a study of lymphopenia after photon versus proton radiotherapy. Sequencing used immunoSEQ multiplex PCR; TCRdb keeps in-frame clones, though not all of them. The sample yields about 7,300 clones, about 92% seen once. Source: peripheral blood, taken from a patient treated with photon-based radiotherapy. The origin of the receptors is a woman aged 45 to 65 with cholangiocarcinoma.

The V call is TRBV7-9, the J call TRBJ2-3; D perhaps matches TRBD2 (5 bases). Germline values: CDR1 SEHNR, CDR2 FQNEAQ (reference sequence). There are 16 residues in the CDR3. The V and J ends lost 3 bases and 6 bases respectively, with 19 bases between them. This CDR3 reads CASSLRVQASKDTQYF. The DNA of the CDR3 is TGTGCCAGCAGCTTGAGGGTCCAGGCTTCCAAGGATACGCAGTATTTT.

The chain has TRBV19 and TRBJ1-4, with 7 bases matching TRBD1. V lost 5 bases to trimming and J lost 13 bases; unmatched junction nucleotides: 7. The V gene's germline CDR1 is LNHDA and CDR2 SQIVND (reference sequence). This CDR3 spans 12 amino acids. The CDR3 DNA reads TGTGCCAGTAGTCCACAACAGGGGCCACTGTTTTTT. Encoded protein: CASSPQQGPLFF.

The rearrangement joins TRBV28 to TRBJ2-5, with TRBD2 identical over 10 bases. The CDR3 contains 14 residues. Germline V gives CDR1 MDHEN, CDR2 SYDVKM. V lost 5 bases and J lost 6; bases outside the gene matches: 6. CDR3: CASSASGGGKTQYF. The CDR3 nucleotides are TGTGCCAGCAGTGCTAGCGGGGGAGGGAAGACCCAGTACTTC.

The J gene is TRBJ1-5, the V gene TRBV30; D gene ambiguous. With 1 base removed from V and 5 bases from J, the gap between germline ends came to 15 bases. Germline values: CDR1 GTSNPN, CDR2 SVGIG (reference sequence). CDR3 size: 15 residues. Here the CDR3 DNA reads TGTGCCTGGAGTGCGGTTGTGGCCTCAGATCAGCCCCAGCATTTT. Residues: CAWSAVVASDQPQHF.

The genes are TRBV5-8 and TRBJ2-7; the D is unclear. CDR3 size: 15 residues. V dropped 2 bases and J dropped 0 bases, with 12 bases sitting between them. Germline V gene lookup returns CDR1 SGHTS and CDR2 YDEGEE. Here the CDR3 reads CASSFSFTDSYEQYF. The CDR3 DNA sequence: TGTGCCAGCAGCTTCTCTTTTACGGACTCCTACGAGCAGTACTTC. Using reference TRBV5-8 and TRBJ2-7 for the parts outside the CDR3, the full variable domain is EAGVTQSPTHLIKTRGQQATLRCSPISGHTSVYWYQQALGLGLQFLLWYDEGEERNRGNFPPRFSGRQFPNYSSELNVNALELEDSALYLCASSFSFTDSYEQYFGPGTRLTVT.

The chain recombines TRBV2 with TRBJ2-3, with TRBD1 as a possible D gene (6 bases). The CDR3 contains 15 residues. Looked up from germline, CDR1 is SNHLY and CDR2 is FYNNEI. Deletions cut 6 bases from V and 4 bases from J, with 17 bases between. CDR3 DNA sequence: TGTGCCAGCAGGGACAGACTGCACATCGCAGATACGCAGTATTTT. Translated, it gives CASRDRLHIADTQYF.

The J gene is TRBJ1-2, the V gene TRBV15; TRBD1 might be the D (5 bases). Trimming shortened V by 0 bases and J by 7 bases, and 12 bases separated the two germline ends. Germline V CDR1 and CDR2: LNHNV, YYDKDF (reference sequence). CDR3 length equals 14 residues. The CDR3 nucleotides read TGTGCCACCAGCAGAGATCGGGGGGAGCGTGGCTACACCTTC. Translated, it gives CATSRDRGERGYTF.

This clone was seen only once. The chain is built from TRBV7-8 and TRBJ2-7; tentative D call: TRBD1 (6 bases). Germline values: CDR1 SGHVS, CDR2 FQNEAQ. Between the trimmed V and J ends, which lost 1 base and 2 bases, there was a span of 18 bases. The CDR3 runs to 17 residues. CDR3 sequence (DNA): TGTGCCAGCAGCTTAGATTTGGGGGCCGGCCCTACCTACGAGCAGTACTTC. As protein: CASSLDLGAGPTYEQYF.

This chain joins TRBV29-1 and TRBJ2-3, with TRBD2 matching over 7 bases. V lost 3 bases to trimming and J lost 6 bases; unmatched junction nucleotides: 6. The V gene's germline CDR1 is SQVTM and CDR2 ANQGSEA. This CDR3 has 13 amino acids. This chain's CDR3 is CSVEESGGDTQYF. In DNA, the CDR3 is TGCAGCGTTGAGGAGTCGGGGGGTGATACGCAGTATTTT.

The rearrangement links TRBV4-3 to TRBJ2-5; 8 bases map to TRBD1. V trimming: 0 bases; J trimming: 4 bases; junction bases outside the gene matches: 10. The CDR3 is 17 amino acids. From germline, CDR1 is LGHNA and CDR2 YSLEER. This CDR3 reads CASSQEVARTGRETQYF. The CDR3 DNA follows: TGCGCCAGCAGCCAAGAGGTGGCTAGGACAGGGCGAGAGACCCAGTACTTC.

This clone was counted a few times. The chain carries TRBV6-5 and TRBJ1-2; a weak D match, TRBD1 (6 bases). The CDR3 runs 14 residues. V was shortened by 2 bases and J by 7 bases, with 14 bases between the two germline ends. Per the germline V gene, CDR1 is MNHEY and CDR2 is SVGAGI. The CDR3 spells CASSYGQSPTGYTF. CDR3 in DNA: TGTGCCAGCAGTTACGGACAGTCGCCGACTGGCTACACCTTC.

This chain's CDR3 is CASSNGGAEAFF. The CDR3 region has the DNA TGTGCCAGCAGTAACGGGGGAGCTGAAGCTTTCTTT. V and J are TRBV2 and TRBJ1-1; tentative D call: TRBD1 (5 bases). From germline, CDR1 is SNHLY and CDR2 FYNNEI. The germline V and J ends were trimmed by 5 bases and 6 bases, with 10 bases remaining between them. The CDR3 is 12 amino acids.

The J gene is TRBJ2-1, the V gene TRBV5-1; maybe TRBD1 (5 bases). Trimming took off 6 bases at V and 4 bases at J, with 29 bases between the two ends. CDR1 and CDR2 (germline): SGHRS, YFSETQ. CDR3 size: 19 residues. The CDR3 region is CASTTTLWGFRTIYNEQFF. The DNA of the CDR3 is TGCGCCAGCACAACGACCCTTTGGGGCTTTAGGACGATTTACAATGAGCAGTTCTTC.

The V gene is TRBV5-6, the J gene TRBJ2-6; D uncertain. The germline V and J ends were trimmed by 5 bases and 4 bases, with 13 bases remaining between them. The CDR3 has 15 amino acids. Germline CDR1 SGHDT, CDR2 YYEEEE. The CDR3 DNA sequence: TGTGCCAGCAGTCCCATAGAACCCGGGGCCAACGTCCTGACTTTC. Its translation: CASSPIEPGANVLTF. Together with reference TRBV5-6 and TRBJ2-6, the CDR3 gives the full variable domain: DAGVTQSPTHLIKTRGQQVTLRCSPKSGHDTVSWYQQALGQGPQFIFQYYEEEERQRGNFPDRFSGHQFPNYSSELNVNALLLGDSALYLCASSPIEPGANVLTFGAGSRLTVL.

DNA for the CDR3: TGTGCCAGTGCAGGGTATCTTGCAGATACGCAGTATTTT. As protein: CASAGYLADTQYF. The V and J genes are TRBV19 and TRBJ2-3, with a possible D match to TRBD1 (5 bases). The CDR3 has 13 amino acids. Germline CDR1 LNHDA, CDR2 SQIVND (reference sequence). V shed 8 bases and J shed 4 bases, with 13 bases lying between them.

The chain has TRBV30 and TRBJ2-1; TRBD2 aligns across 8 bases. This CDR3 spans 16 amino acids. V dropped 5 bases and J dropped 4; count of bases not matched to a gene: 13. Germline CDR1 reads GTSNPN; CDR2 reads SVGIG (reference sequence). The CDR3 nucleotides read TGTGCCTGGGCAGACGATGGCGGGGGGACTTACAATGAGCAGTTCTTC. Its translation: CAWADDGGGTYNEQFF.

V is TRBV18 and J is TRBJ2-7, with D perhaps TRBD1 (5 bases). Germline loops: CDR1 KGHSH, CDR2 LQKENI. Trimming stripped 5 bases from V and 7 bases from J, with 12 bases between. This CDR3 contains 12 residues. CDR3 sequence reads: CASSTSGPEQYF. In nucleotides, the CDR3 is TGTGCCAGCTCAACATCAGGGCCTGAGCAGTACTTC.

With respect to this clone: The conserved final phenylalanine or tryptophan is absent from the CDR3, which likely points to a read error. The limits of the CDR3 on the DNA are not certain, so only TCRdb's listed CDR3 is given. V usage is TRBV28 and J usage is TRBJ1-2; no DNA check was done on the table's D call, TRBD1. The CDR3 adds up to 14 amino acids, both ends counted. Per germline, CDR1 MDHEN and CDR2 SYDVKM. CDR3: CASSPLLDRGKLSG.

CDR3 sequence reads: CASSPDSYQPQHF. The CDR3 DNA sequence: TGCGCCAGCAGCCCGGACTCCTATCAGCCCCAGCATTTT. The V gene is TRBV4-3, the J gene TRBJ1-5, with D unresolved. Germline CDR1 LGHNA, CDR2 YSLEER. The CDR3 covers 13 residues. V lost 4 bases, J lost 5 bases, and 9 bases lay in between.

J is TRBJ1-2 and V is TRBV15, with TRBD1 matching over 7 bases. Germline lookup yields CDR1 LNHNV and CDR2 YYDKDF (reference sequence). This CDR3 region has 13 residues. Trimming cost V 5 bases and J 8 bases; bases outside gene matches: 8. CDR3 coding DNA: TGTGCCACCAGCTTCGGGCGGACAGGAGGCTACACCTTC. Translated: CATSFGRTGGYTF.

The chain joins TRBV19 to TRBJ1-2, with a possible D match to TRBD1 (5 bases). Trimming pared 7 bases from V and 2 bases from J, leaving 11 bases between. The germline CDR1 and CDR2 sequences are LNHDA and SQIVND (reference sequence). The CDR3 sequence is 13 residues long. Here the CDR3 DNA reads TGTGCCAGTACTCCGGGACTAAACTATGGCTACACCTTC. It specifies CASTPGLNYGYTF.

The chain couples TRBV7-9 to TRBJ1-5, with D possibly matching TRBD1 (6 bases). Germline CDR1 SEHNR, CDR2 FQNEAQ (reference sequence). The CDR3 covers 15 residues. Trimming removed 2 bases from V and 10 bases from J, with 18 bases in between. The chain's CDR3 is CASSLQPGDLGPQHF. CDR3 DNA: TGTGCCAGCAGCTTACAGCCAGGGGACCTAGGACCCCAGCATTTT.

The chain joins TRBV6-5 to TRBJ2-3; tentatively, D is TRBD2 (5 bases). Germline V gives CDR1 MNHEY, CDR2 SVGAGI. V gave up 5 bases and J gave up 5 bases, with 8 bases separating them. The CDR3 extends over 12 amino acids. The CDR3 sequence is CASSGLGDTQYF. CDR3 sequence (DNA): TGTGCCAGCAGTGGACTGGGAGATACGCAGTATTTT.

The rearrangement uses TRBV7-9 and TRBJ1-5; no clear D. CDR3 length: 12 residues. Per germline, CDR1 SEHNR and CDR2 FQNEAQ (reference sequence). Trimming pared 0 bases from V and 8 bases from J, leaving 5 bases between. The chain's CDR3 is CASSLAGKPQHF. The CDR3 coding sequence is TGTGCCAGCAGCTTAGCGGGTAAGCCCCAGCATTTT.

This clone was recorded only once. The rearrangement links TRBV5-1 to TRBJ1-5; 8 positions agree with TRBD1. J gave up 2 bases and V 1 base, and 2 bases lay outside the gene matches. This CDR3 is built from 15 residues. The germline CDR1 and CDR2 sequences are SGHRS and YFSETQ. The CDR3 nucleotides read TGCGCCAGCAGCTTGCAGGGGGCAGGCAATCAGCCCCAGCATTTT. It specifies CASSLQGAGNQPQHF.